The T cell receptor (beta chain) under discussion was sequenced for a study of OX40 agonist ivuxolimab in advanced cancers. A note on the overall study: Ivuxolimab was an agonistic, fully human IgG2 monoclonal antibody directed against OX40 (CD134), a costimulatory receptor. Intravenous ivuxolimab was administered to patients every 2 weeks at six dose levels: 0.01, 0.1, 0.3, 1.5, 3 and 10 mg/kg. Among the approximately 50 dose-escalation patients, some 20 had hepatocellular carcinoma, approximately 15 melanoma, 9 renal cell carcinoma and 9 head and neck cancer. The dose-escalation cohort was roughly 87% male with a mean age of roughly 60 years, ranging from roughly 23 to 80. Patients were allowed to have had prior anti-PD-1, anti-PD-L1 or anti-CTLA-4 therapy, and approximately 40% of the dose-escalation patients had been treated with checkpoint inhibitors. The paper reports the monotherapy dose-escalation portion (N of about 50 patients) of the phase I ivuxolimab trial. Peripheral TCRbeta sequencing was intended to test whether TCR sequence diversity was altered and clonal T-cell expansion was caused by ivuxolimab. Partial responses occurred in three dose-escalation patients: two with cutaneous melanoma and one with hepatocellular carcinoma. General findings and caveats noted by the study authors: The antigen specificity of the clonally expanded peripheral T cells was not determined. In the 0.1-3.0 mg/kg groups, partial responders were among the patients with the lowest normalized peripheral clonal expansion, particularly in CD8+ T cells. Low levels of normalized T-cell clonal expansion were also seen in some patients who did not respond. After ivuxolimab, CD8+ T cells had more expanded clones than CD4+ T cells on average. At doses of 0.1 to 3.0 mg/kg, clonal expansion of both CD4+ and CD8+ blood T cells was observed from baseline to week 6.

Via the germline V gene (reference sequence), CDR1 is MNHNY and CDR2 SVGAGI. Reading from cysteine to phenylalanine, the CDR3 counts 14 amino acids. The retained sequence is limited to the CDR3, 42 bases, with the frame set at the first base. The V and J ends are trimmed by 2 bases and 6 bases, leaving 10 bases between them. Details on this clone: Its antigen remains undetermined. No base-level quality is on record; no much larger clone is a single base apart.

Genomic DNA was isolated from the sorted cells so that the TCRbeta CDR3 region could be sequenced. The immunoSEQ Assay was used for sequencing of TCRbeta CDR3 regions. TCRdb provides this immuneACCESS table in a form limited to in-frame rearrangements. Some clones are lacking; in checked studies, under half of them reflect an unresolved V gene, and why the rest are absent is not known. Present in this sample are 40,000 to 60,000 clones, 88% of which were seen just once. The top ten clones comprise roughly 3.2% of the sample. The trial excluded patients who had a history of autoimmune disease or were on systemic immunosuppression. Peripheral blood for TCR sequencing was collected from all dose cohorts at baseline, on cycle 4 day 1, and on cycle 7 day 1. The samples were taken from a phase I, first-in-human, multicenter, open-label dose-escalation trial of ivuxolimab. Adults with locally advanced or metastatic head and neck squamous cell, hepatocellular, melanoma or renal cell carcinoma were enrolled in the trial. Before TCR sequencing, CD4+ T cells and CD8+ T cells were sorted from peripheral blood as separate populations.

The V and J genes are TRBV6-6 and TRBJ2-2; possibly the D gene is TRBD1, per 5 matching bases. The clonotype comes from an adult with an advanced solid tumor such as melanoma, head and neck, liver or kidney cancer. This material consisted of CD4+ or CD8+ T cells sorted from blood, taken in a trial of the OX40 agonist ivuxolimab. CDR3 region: CASSYPGLSGELFF. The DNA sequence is TGTGCCAGCAGTTACCCAGGGTTATCCGGGGAGCTGTTTTTT.